The 30 T cell receptor beta chains in this list originate from one sample, sequenced in a study of cytomegalovirus exposure and HLA in healthy donors. The PCR employed 60 Vbeta primers together with 13 Jbeta primers. Repertoires were generated with immunoSEQ multiplex PCR, while TCRdb's copy carries only in-frame clones and drops some. The profile covers 95,000 to 150,000 clones, with over 70% appearing a single time and around 1.5% taken by the ten largest. The specimen sequenced was PBMCs. These receptors came from a woman aged 18-29 years in good health and CMV-seronegative.

This clone was observed a few times. This chain links TRBV7-9 with TRBJ2-1, with TRBD2 matching 12 bases. V lost 2 bases and J lost 5; bases outside the gene matches: 7. Germline V gene data show CDR1 as SEHNR and CDR2 as FQNEAQ (reference sequence). The CDR3 has 17 amino acids. The CDR3 DNA is TGTGCCAGCAGCTTACCCCCACTAGCGGGAGGAAACAATGAGCAGTTCTTC. Amino acids: CASSLPPLAGGNNEQFF.

The V gene is TRBV4-1, the J gene TRBJ1-5, with 7 bases identical to TRBD1. The CDR3 runs to 14 residues. Germline CDR1 reads MGHRA; CDR2 reads YSYEKL. J lost 6 bases, V lost 2 bases, and 4 bases had no gene match. CDR3 nucleotides: TGCGCCAGCAGCCAAATACAGGGGATTCAGCCCCAGCATTTT. This translates into CASSQIQGIQPQHF.

This rearrangement joins TRBV15 to TRBJ1-2, with D maybe TRBD1 (5 bases). The CDR3 contains 13 residues. V lost 3 bases and J lost 2, with 7 bases in between. Looked up from germline, CDR1 is LNHNV and CDR2 is YYDKDF (reference sequence). CDR3 in amino acids: CATSRGLNYGYTF. The CDR3 DNA follows: TGTGCCACCAGCAGGGGACTAAACTATGGCTACACCTTC.

V is TRBV6-1 and J is TRBJ2-6, with D unclear. The CDR3 covers 13 residues. Deletions cut 7 bases from V and 0 bases from J, with 4 bases between. Germline-derived CDR1 and CDR2 are MNHNS and SASEGT. CDR3 residues: CASTSSGANVLTF. The CDR3 DNA follows: TGTGCCAGCACCTCCTCTGGGGCCAACGTCCTGACTTTC.

This sequence joins TRBV7-2 and TRBJ1-6; a weak D match, TRBD1 (6 bases). CDR3 size: 17 residues. The V gene lost 4 bases and the J gene lost 0 bases, with 13 bases spanning the gap. Germline V gene lookup returns CDR1 SGHTA and CDR2 FQGNSA. CDR3 DNA sequence: TGTGCCAGCAGCTCAGGGGCAGGGAGCTCCTATAATTCACCCCTCCACTTT. Its translation: CASSSGAGSSYNSPLHF. Full variable domain (remainder filled in from reference TRBV7-2 and TRBJ1-6): GAGVSQSPSNKVTEKGKDVELRCDPISGHTALYWYRQSLGQGLEFLIYFQGNSAPDKSGLPSDRFSAERTGGSVSTLTIQRTQQEDSAVYLCASSSGAGSSYNSPLHFGNGTRLTVT.

The V gene is TRBV27, the J gene TRBJ2-1; D possibly corresponds to TRBD1 (5 bases). Trimming took 6 bases from V and 8 from J, leaving 17 bases between them. The CDR3 totals 14 residues. CDR1 is MNHEY, CDR2 SMNVEV, per germline (reference sequence). In DNA, the CDR3 is TGTGCCAGCAGGACAGTGGTCCTAGGATATGAGCAGTTCTTC. As protein: CASRTVVLGYEQFF.

This chain links TRBV27 with TRBJ2-7; TRBD2 aligns across 8 bases. With V trimmed by 3 bases and J by 3 bases, 7 bases remained unmatched. This CDR3 contains 15 residues. Germline assignment: CDR1 MNHEY and CDR2 SMNVEV (reference sequence). This CDR3 is CASSLTPSGYYEQYF. The CDR3 nucleotides read TGTGCCAGCAGTTTGACGCCTAGCGGGTACTACGAGCAGTACTTC.

This rearrangement joins TRBV5-1 to TRBJ2-2; 10 nucleotides align to TRBD2. Looked up from germline, CDR1 is SGHRS and CDR2 is YFSETQ. V was clipped by 4 bases and J by 4 bases; unmatched bases: 7. CDR3 length: 16 residues. The CDR3 region is CASSLASGGRTGELFF. In DNA form, the CDR3 reads TGCGCCAGCAGCCTTGCTAGCGGGGGCCGCACCGGGGAGCTGTTTTTT.

J is TRBJ2-3 and V is TRBV18; D not certain. Deletions cut 3 bases from V and 0 bases from J, with 10 bases between. This CDR3 comprises 15 residues. CDR1 and CDR2 from the germline V gene are KGHSH and LQKENI. CDR3 bases: TGTGCCAGCTCACCGTTAACAGTAAGCACAGATACGCAGTATTTT. It codes for CASSPLTVSTDTQYF.

The genes are TRBV19 and TRBJ1-1, with a possible D match to TRBD1 (6 bases). The germline V gene has CDR1 LNHDA and CDR2 SQIVND (reference sequence). The CDR3 is 15 residues long. V was clipped by 3 bases and J by 4 bases, with 15 bases between them. CDR3 region: CASSIRQEASTEAFF. As DNA, the CDR3 is TGTGCCAGTAGTATCAGACAGGAGGCAAGCACTGAAGCTTTCTTT.

This chain uses TRBV5-1 with TRBJ2-2; D not resolved. Germline V gene data show CDR1 as SGHRS and CDR2 as YFSETQ. This CDR3 region has 14 residues. V was trimmed by 6 bases and J by 0 bases, leaving 9 bases between them. For the CDR3, the DNA is TGCGCCAGCATAGAACTTCCGAACACCGGGGAGCTGTTTTTT. Translated, it gives CASIELPNTGELFF.

This chain joins TRBV4-2 and TRBJ1-3; no clear D. This CDR3 spans 15 amino acids. V was clipped by 3 bases and J by 4 bases, with 13 bases between them. From germline, CDR1 is LGHNA and CDR2 YNFKEQ. The CDR3 sequence: CASSHGQAAGNTIYF. The CDR3, as DNA: TGTGCCAGCAGCCACGGCCAGGCAGCCGGAAACACCATATATTTT.

This chain uses TRBV5-1 with TRBJ2-5, with TRBD2 matching over 9 bases. There are 15 residues in the CDR3. Germline V lookup: CDR1 SGHRS, CDR2 YFSETQ. The J segment lost 4 bases and the V segment lost 1 base, leaving 5 bases of the junction unmatched. CDR3 protein: CASSLSRAGGETQYF. CDR3 coding DNA: TGCGCCAGCAGCTTGAGTCGAGCGGGGGGAGAGACCCAGTACTTC.

In regard to this clone: Distinct nucleotide sequences in the sample also encode this CDR3. The chain is built from TRBV6-5 and TRBJ2-3; D remains ambiguous. Germline CDR1 and CDR2: MNHEY and SVGAGI. The V end was cut by 6 bases, the J end by 5 bases, with 6 bases between. The CDR3 covers 11 residues. The CDR3 region is CASRQQDTQYF. The CDR3, as DNA: TGTGCCAGCAGACAACAAGATACGCAGTATTTT.

The table lists this clone with a few counts. The V call is TRBV2, the J call TRBJ1-4, with TRBD1 matching 7 bases. The junction had 15 bases not matched to a gene; V was cut back by 4 bases and J by 4 bases. This CDR3 comprises 18 residues. Germline-derived CDR1 and CDR2 are SNHLY and FYNNEI. CDR3 bases: TGTGCCAGCAGTGGAATCAGGACAGGCTACGAGGGTAATGAAAAACTGTTTTTT. Translation gives CASSGIRTGYEGNEKLFF.

The chain employs TRBV7-9 and TRBJ2-3, with D hard to call. The V and J ends lost 5 bases and 4 bases respectively, with 7 bases between them. This CDR3 contains 12 residues. Germline V CDR1 and CDR2: SEHNR, FQNEAQ (reference sequence). The CDR3 sequence: CASSPSADTQYF. The CDR3 DNA reads as TGTGCCAGCAGCCCCTCAGCAGATACGCAGTATTTT.

The chain links TRBV4-2 to TRBJ2-1; TRBD2 matches 12 bases. With V trimmed by 4 bases and J by 8 bases, 6 bases remained unmatched. CDR3 length: 15 amino acids. Germline V gene data show CDR1 as LGHNA and CDR2 as YNFKEQ. The CDR3 DNA reads TGTGCCAGCAGCCCCGCAGGACTAGCGGGACATGAGCAGTTCTTC. Protein product: CASSPAGLAGHEQFF.

The rearrangement links TRBV19 to TRBJ1-2, with TRBD1 identical over 7 bases. Germline CDR1 LNHDA, CDR2 SQIVND (reference sequence). V dropped 4 bases and J dropped 10; count of bases not matched to a gene: 9. The CDR3 covers 13 residues. In DNA, the CDR3 is TGTGCCAGTAGTAGGAATAAAGACAGGGACTACACCTTC. Amino acids: CASSRNKDRDYTF.

V and J are TRBV9 and TRBJ1-2; D is possibly TRBD1 (5 bases). This CDR3 comprises 14 residues. CDR1 SGDLS and CDR2 YYNGEE come from the germline V gene. The V end was cut by 3 bases, the J end by 12 bases, with 21 bases between. Written as DNA, the CDR3 is TGTGCCAGCAGCGCAGATGGGTGGGAGGGGACCAACACCTTC. Protein sequence: CASSADGWEGTNTF.

This clone came up once. CDR3: CASSHRGGLSDEQFF. The CDR3 region has the DNA TGTGCCAGCAGCCACAGGGGGGGTTTATCGGATGAGCAGTTCTTC. This chain joins TRBV27 and TRBJ2-1; TRBD1 might be the D (8 bases). Germline V gene data show CDR1 as MNHEY and CDR2 as SMNVEV (reference sequence). The CDR3 is made up of 15 amino acids. Trimming shortened V by 6 bases and J by 8 bases, and 20 bases separated the two germline ends.

The chain employs TRBV29-1 and TRBJ2-3, with TRBD1 matching 11 bases. Per the germline V gene, CDR1 is SQVTM and CDR2 is ANQGSEA. The V gene end was trimmed by 6 bases and the J gene end by 4 bases; junction bases not matched to a gene: 15. This CDR3 region has 17 residues. The CDR3 region is CSVVKEDRGLPADTQYF. In DNA form, the CDR3 reads TGCAGCGTGGTCAAGGAGGACAGGGGGCTACCTGCAGATACGCAGTATTTT.

In this sample, this clone turned up a few times. The chain couples TRBV6-5 to TRBJ1-1; no clear D. Germline CDR1 reads MNHEY; CDR2 reads SVGAGI. The CDR3 has 13 amino acids. Trimming removed 8 bases at V and 5 bases at J, with 15 bases between. In DNA, the CDR3 is TGTGCCAGCCGAAACCGCAGGATGACTGAAGCTTTCTTT. This translates into CASRNRRMTEAFF.

The chain couples TRBV4-3 to TRBJ2-1; tentative D call: TRBD1 (5 bases). This CDR3 spans 15 amino acids. Germline-derived CDR1 and CDR2 are LGHNA and YSLEER. The V end was cut by 0 bases, the J end by 2 bases, with 8 bases between. The CDR3 here is CASSQDRAPYNEQFF. The DNA of the CDR3 is TGCGCCAGCAGCCAAGACAGGGCCCCCTACAATGAGCAGTTCTTC.

This chain uses TRBV27 with TRBJ1-3; TRBD1 matches at 12 bases. Trimming took 3 bases from V and 7 from J; bases not matched to a gene: 1. The CDR3 loop spans 14 amino acids. In germline, CDR1 is MNHEY, CDR2 SMNVEV (reference sequence). This chain's CDR3 is CASSLGQGANTIYF. In DNA, the CDR3 is TGTGCCAGCAGTTTGGGACAGGGGGCGAACACCATATATTTT.

The CDR3 here is CASNLGVGGNTEAFF. For the CDR3, the DNA is TGCGCCAGCAACCTCGGGGTTGGTGGGAACACTGAAGCTTTCTTT. This rearrangement joins TRBV5-1 to TRBJ1-1; D gene uncertain. CDR1 is SGHRS, CDR2 YFSETQ, per germline. This CDR3 region has 15 residues. Trimming shortened V by 6 bases and J by 1 base, and 16 bases separated the two germline ends.

The V and J genes are TRBV5-6 and TRBJ1-1, with 7 bases that match TRBD1. The CDR3 length is 16 residues. Germline CDR1 SGHDT, CDR2 YYEEEE. Trimming took 5 bases from V and 4 from J; bases not matched to a gene: 14. CDR3 DNA sequence: TGTGCCAGCAGTCAACAGGGGATCCCCTCGAGCACTGAAGCTTTCTTT. This sequence encodes CASSQQGIPSSTEAFF.

The chain links TRBV5-5 to TRBJ1-1, with D possibly being TRBD1 (5 bases). The V gene lost 6 bases and the J gene lost 1 base, with 13 bases spanning the gap. This CDR3 region has 14 residues. CDR1 is SGHKS and CDR2 is YYEKEE in the germline V gene (reference sequence). The CDR3 nucleotides read TGTGCCAGCAACTCGGGACTCCGGAACACTGAAGCTTTCTTT. Translated, it gives CASNSGLRNTEAFF.

The chain employs TRBV5-1 and TRBJ2-7, with D possibly matching TRBD1 (6 bases). The ends were cut back, 3 bases at V and 6 bases at J, with 16 bases in the middle. The germline V gene has CDR1 SGHRS and CDR2 YFSETQ. The CDR3 has 14 residues. The chain's CDR3 is CASSWGTSYFEQYF. The CDR3 nucleotides read TGCGCCAGCAGCTGGGGGACATCCTATTTCGAGCAGTACTTC. The complete variable domain, with remaining parts taken from reference TRBV5-1 and TRBJ2-7, reads KAGVTQTPRYLIKTRGQQVTLSCSPISGHRSVSWYQQTPGQGLQFLFEYFSETQRNKGNFPGRFSGRQFSNSRSEMNVSTLELGDSALYLCASSWGTSYFEQYFGPGTRLTVT.

To note about this clone: Other DNA sequences in this sample translate to the same CDR3. The gene calls are TRBV19 and TRBJ1-1; D is ambiguous. V lost 3 bases to trimming and J lost 4 bases, with 6 bases between them. Germline CDR1 reads LNHDA; CDR2 reads SQIVND (reference sequence). CDR3 length equals 12 residues. This CDR3 is CASSIGITEAFF. Written as DNA, the CDR3 is TGTGCCAGTAGTATCGGGATCACTGAAGCTTTCTTT.

The chain combines TRBV9 with TRBJ2-1; 12 positions match TRBD2. Germline V gene data show CDR1 as SGDLS and CDR2 as YYNGEE. This CDR3 contains 15 residues. The J segment lost 6 bases and the V segment lost 4 bases, leaving 5 bases of the junction unmatched. Here the CDR3 DNA reads TGTGCCAGCAGCCCGACTAGCGGGGGTGCCAATGAGCAGTTCTTC. It translates to CASSPTSGGANEQFF.